This entry lists 21 T cell receptor beta chains sequenced from one sample in a study of blood T cell repertoires in COVID-19 (dated by TCRdb to the early 2020s). Library creation used the immunoSEQ multiplex PCR assay. TCRdb re-hosts the immuneACCESS table, in-frame sequences only. Its copies lack some clones; in the studies checked, an unresolved V gene accounts for under half of them, and the cause for the rest is not known. The sample table records about 190,000 clones; approximately 78% of these occur just once. Over 9.5% of the sample comes from the top ten. The sequenced sample consisted of peripheral blood. The receptors come from a woman older than 75 with COVID-19, enrolled during active disease.

The chain employs TRBV19 and TRBJ1-4, with D unresolved. Deletions cut 8 bases from V and 3 bases from J, with 13 bases between. Germline loops: CDR1 LNHDA, CDR2 SQIVND (reference sequence). The CDR3 has 14 amino acids. DNA for the CDR3: TGTGCCAGTCGGGAGGGTAGAGCTAATGAAAAACTGTTTTTT. Its translation is CASREGRANEKLFF.

The chain joins TRBV18 to TRBJ1-5; D is uncertain. CDR1 KGHSH and CDR2 LQKENI come from the germline V gene. The CDR3 loop spans 14 amino acids. Trimming took 4 bases from V and 2 from J, leaving 9 bases between them. In nucleotides, the CDR3 is TGTGCCAGCTCACAAACCCCAGGCAATCAGCCCCAGCATTTT. Its protein is CASSQTPGNQPQHF.

This rearrangement joins TRBV2 to TRBJ1-1; 7 nucleotides match TRBD1. The CDR3 sequence is 13 residues long. V shed 6 bases, J shed 5 bases, and the junction held 6 bases outside the gene matches. CDR1 and CDR2 (germline): SNHLY, FYNNEI. The chain's CDR3 is CASRGTALTEAFF. DNA for the CDR3: TGTGCCAGCAGGGGGACAGCTCTTACTGAAGCTTTCTTT.

This clone was picked up a small number of times. The V and J genes are TRBV19 and TRBJ1-6, with no clear D. The germline gives CDR1 LNHDA, CDR2 SQIVND (reference sequence). The CDR3 covers 14 residues. With 3 bases removed from V and 7 bases from J, the gap between germline ends came to 10 bases. Written as DNA, the CDR3 is TGTGCCAGTAGTATCCGGGAAGGGAATTCACCCCTCCACTTT. Its translation is CASSIREGNSPLHF.

In its sample, this clone was seen a few times. The CDR3 coding sequence is TGTGCCAGCAGGCGCGGGGCGGACCACTATGGCTACACCTTC. Its translation: CASRRGADHYGYTF. This chain links TRBV27 with TRBJ1-2; a weak D match, TRBD1 (5 bases). Germline lookup yields CDR1 MNHEY and CDR2 SMNVEV (reference sequence). Trimming took off 6 bases at V and 3 bases at J, with 14 bases between the two ends. The CDR3 runs 14 residues.

The chain combines TRBV15 with TRBJ1-1; no reliable D call. Trimming shortened V by 5 bases and J by 1 base, and 8 bases separated the two germline ends. The CDR3 has 13 residues. The germline CDR1 and CDR2 sequences are LNHNV and YYDKDF (reference sequence). The CDR3 here is CATSEVSNTEAFF. The CDR3 coding sequence is TGTGCCACCAGCGAGGTCTCGAACACTGAAGCTTTCTTT.

The gene calls are TRBV3-1 (or the pseudogene TRBV3-2) and TRBJ2-3; 9 nucleotides line up with TRBD2. V shed 0 bases, J shed 8 bases, and the junction held 12 bases outside the gene matches. Looked up from germline, CDR1 is LGHDT and CDR2 is YNNKEL (reference sequence). CDR3 length: 17 amino acids. Here the CDR3 reads CASSQEGWASGDSTQYF. The CDR3 DNA sequence: TGTGCCAGCAGCCAAGAGGGATGGGCTAGCGGGGACAGTACGCAGTATTTT.

This clone has just a few counts. This CDR3 is CASSFQFYRDTEAFF. In nucleotides, the CDR3 is TGTGCCAGCAGTTTCCAGTTTTACAGGGACACTGAAGCTTTCTTT. The J gene is TRBJ1-1, the V gene TRBV28, with a weak D call TRBD1 (6 bases). Germline lookup yields CDR1 MDHEN and CDR2 SYDVKM. The CDR3 spans 15 residues. V lost 3 bases, J lost 3 bases, and 14 bases lay in between.

This clone was found a few times. The chain links TRBV2 to TRBJ2-3, with no clear D. V lost 2 bases and J 4 bases, leaving 7 bases between the germline ends. CDR1 and CDR2 (germline): SNHLY, FYNNEI. This CDR3 is 13 amino acids long. CDR3 sequence reads: CASSENPADTQYF. For the CDR3, the DNA is TGTGCCAGCAGTGAAAACCCAGCAGATACGCAGTATTTT. Drawing the rest from reference TRBV2 and TRBJ2-3, the complete variable domain is EPEVTQTPSHQVTQMGQEVILRCVPISNHLYFYWYRQILGQKVEFLVSFYNNEISEKSEIFDDQFSVERPDGSNFTLKIRSTKLEDSAMYFCASSENPADTQYFGPGTRLTVL.

The rearrangement joins TRBV19 to TRBJ1-1; tentative D call: TRBD1 (5 bases). In germline, CDR1 is LNHDA, CDR2 SQIVND (reference sequence). The CDR3 totals 13 residues. Deletions cut 9 bases from V and 1 base from J, with 12 bases between. CDR3 coding DNA: TGTGCCAGCGTCCCCGACAGGAACACTGAAGCTTTCTTT. Its translation is CASVPDRNTEAFF.

This clone occurred once. This rearrangement joins TRBV9 to TRBJ2-5, with TRBD2 identical over 10 bases. This CDR3 comprises 16 residues. Germline CDR1 SGDLS, CDR2 YYNGEE. The ends lost 0 bases at V and 3 bases at J; junction bases unmatched: 5. CDR3 DNA: TGTGCCAGCAGCGTAGAAGGAGCGGGGGGGAAAGAGACCCAGTACTTC. Protein: CASSVEGAGGKETQYF.

The V gene is TRBV6-5, the J gene TRBJ2-2, with D possibly matching TRBD2 (7 bases). Trimming took 6 bases from V and 7 from J, leaving 18 bases between them. This CDR3 is built from 15 residues. The V gene's germline CDR1 is MNHEY and CDR2 SVGAGI. This CDR3 is CASRGPGGRVGELFF. Here the CDR3 DNA reads TGTGCCAGCAGAGGACCGGGGGGCAGGGTCGGGGAGCTGTTTTTT.

The chain joins TRBV30 to TRBJ2-7; 7 nucleotides match TRBD1. Looked up from germline, CDR1 is GTSNPN and CDR2 is SVGIG (reference sequence). The CDR3 spans 16 residues. V shed 1 base, J shed 2 bases, and the junction held 11 bases outside the gene matches. CDR3 in DNA: TGTGCCTGGAGTGACCCGGACAGGCGGTACCCCTACGAGCAGTACTTC. Amino acids: CAWSDPDRRYPYEQYF.

This chain links TRBV6-5 with TRBJ2-3; the match to TRBD1 covers 8 bases. Germline V gene lookup returns CDR1 MNHEY and CDR2 SVGAGI. The CDR3 spans 15 residues. V lost 6 bases, J lost 0 bases, and 5 bases stayed unmatched. Here the CDR3 reads CASRRRDRSTDTQYF. The CDR3 DNA follows: TGTGCCAGCAGGCGCCGGGACAGGAGCACAGATACGCAGTATTTT.

The gene calls are TRBV24-1 and TRBJ2-3; unclear D gene. Germline assignment: CDR1 KGHDR and CDR2 SFDVKD. This CDR3 spans 14 amino acids. Between the trimmed V and J ends, which lost 4 bases and 6 bases, there was a span of 13 bases. The CDR3 loop reads CATSEARNHDTQYF. In DNA form, the CDR3 reads TGTGCCACCAGTGAGGCCAGGAACCACGATACGCAGTATTTT.

The J gene is TRBJ2-2, the V gene TRBV28; TRBD1 matches at 11 bases. Germline CDR1 reads MDHEN; CDR2 reads SYDVKM. V shed 5 bases, J shed 3 bases, and the junction held 8 bases outside the gene matches. The CDR3 totals 17 residues. The CDR3 sequence is CASSRLRDRGYTGELFF. In DNA, the CDR3 is TGTGCCAGCAGTCGACTCCGGGACAGGGGGTACACCGGGGAGCTGTTTTTT.

V gene TRBV11-2 combines with J gene TRBJ2-3; 8 bases fit TRBD1. The V gene end was trimmed by 5 bases and the J gene end by 1 base; junction bases not matched to a gene: 5. The CDR3 is 15 amino acids. In germline, CDR1 is SGHAT, CDR2 FQNNGV. Here the CDR3 DNA reads TGTGCCAGCAGCACCGCAGGGGGCCGCACAGATACGCAGTATTTT. Translating gives CASSTAGGRTDTQYF.

This clone showed up just a few times. The chain employs TRBV27 and TRBJ2-7; TRBD1 is a possible D gene (5 bases). Germline V lookup: CDR1 MNHEY, CDR2 SMNVEV (reference sequence). This CDR3 region has 14 residues. Trimming left V 4 bases short and J 3 bases short, with 13 bases between. In DNA form, the CDR3 reads TGTGCCAGCAGTTATACTGACAGCAGCTACGAGCAGTACTTC. It is translated as CASSYTDSSYEQYF.

The V and J genes are TRBV6-5 and TRBJ1-6, with D possibly matching TRBD1 (5 bases). Trimming pared 2 bases from V and 8 bases from J, leaving 10 bases between. The CDR3 totals 14 residues. Germline V CDR1 and CDR2: MNHEY, SVGAGI. This CDR3 is CASSYDRDYSPLHF. CDR3 nucleotides: TGTGCCAGCAGTTACGACAGAGATTATTCACCCCTCCACTTT.

With respect to this clone: The sample carries other DNA sequences with the same CDR3. The genes are TRBV27 and TRBJ1-1; D uncertain. With 2 bases removed from V and 1 base from J, the gap between germline ends came to 5 bases. The CDR3 loop spans 13 amino acids. Per germline, CDR1 MNHEY and CDR2 SMNVEV (reference sequence). Here the CDR3 DNA reads TGTGCCAGCAGTTTAGGGCGGAACACTGAAGCTTTCTTT. Protein product: CASSLGRNTEAFF.

This rearrangement joins TRBV21-1 to TRBJ1-1. TRBV21-1 is assigned pseudogene status. CDR3 size: 14 residues. CDR3 loop: CASRRPRERFKAFF. The DNA of the CDR3 is TGTGCCAGCAGGCGACCGAGGGAGCGGTTCAAAGCTTTCTTT.